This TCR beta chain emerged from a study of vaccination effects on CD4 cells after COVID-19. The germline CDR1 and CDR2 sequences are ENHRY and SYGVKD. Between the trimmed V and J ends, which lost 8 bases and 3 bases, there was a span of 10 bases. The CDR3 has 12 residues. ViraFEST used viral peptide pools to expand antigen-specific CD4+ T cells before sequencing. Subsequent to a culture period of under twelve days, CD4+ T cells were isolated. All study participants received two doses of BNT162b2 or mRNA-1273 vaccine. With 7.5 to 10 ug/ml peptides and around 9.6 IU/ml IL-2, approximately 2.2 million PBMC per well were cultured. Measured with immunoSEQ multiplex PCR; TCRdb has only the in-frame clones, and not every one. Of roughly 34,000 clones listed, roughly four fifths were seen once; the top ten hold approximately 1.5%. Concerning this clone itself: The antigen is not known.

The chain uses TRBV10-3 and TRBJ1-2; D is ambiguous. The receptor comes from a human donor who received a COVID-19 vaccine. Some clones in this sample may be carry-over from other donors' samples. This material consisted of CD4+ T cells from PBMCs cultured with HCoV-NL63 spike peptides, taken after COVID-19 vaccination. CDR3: CAISPGDYGYTF. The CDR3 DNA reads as TGTGCCATCTCCCCCGGGGACTATGGCTACACCTTC.